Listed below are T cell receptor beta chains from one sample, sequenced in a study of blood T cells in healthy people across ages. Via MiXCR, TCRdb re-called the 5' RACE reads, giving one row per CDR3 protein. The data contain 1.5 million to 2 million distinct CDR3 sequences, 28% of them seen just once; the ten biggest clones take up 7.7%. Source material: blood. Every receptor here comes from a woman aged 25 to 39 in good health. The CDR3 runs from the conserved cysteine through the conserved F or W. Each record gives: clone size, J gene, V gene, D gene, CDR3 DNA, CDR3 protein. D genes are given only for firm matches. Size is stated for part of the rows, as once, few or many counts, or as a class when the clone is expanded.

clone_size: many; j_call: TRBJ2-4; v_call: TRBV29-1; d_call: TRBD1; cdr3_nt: TGCAGCGGCTCCGGGACAGAAAACATTCAGTACTTC; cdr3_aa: CSGSGTENIQYF
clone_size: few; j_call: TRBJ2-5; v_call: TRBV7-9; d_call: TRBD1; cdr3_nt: TGTGCCAGCAGCCGGGCGGGACAGGAAGAGACCCAGTACTTC; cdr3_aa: CASSRAGQEETQYF
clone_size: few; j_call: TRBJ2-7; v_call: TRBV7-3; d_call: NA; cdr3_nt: TGTGCCAGCAGCTTAAAGGGGAGTGGGGGGGCAGCGGAGCAGTACTTC; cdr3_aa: CASSLKGSGGAAEQYF
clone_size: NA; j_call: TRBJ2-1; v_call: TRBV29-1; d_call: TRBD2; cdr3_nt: TGCAGCTCCGAAGGGGCGGGGGGGGGCTACAATGAGCAGTTCTTC; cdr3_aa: CSSEGAGGGYNEQFF
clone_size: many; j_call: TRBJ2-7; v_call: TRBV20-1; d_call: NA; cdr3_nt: TGCAGTGCTAGAGTTCGGGCCTCCTACGAGCAGTACTTC; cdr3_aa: CSARVRASYEQYF
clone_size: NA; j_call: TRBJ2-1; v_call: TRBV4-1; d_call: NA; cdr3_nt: TGCGCCAGCAGCCAGATAACCGGGACTGGTATGTCGAATGAGCGGTTCTTC; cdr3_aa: CASSQITGTGMSNERFF
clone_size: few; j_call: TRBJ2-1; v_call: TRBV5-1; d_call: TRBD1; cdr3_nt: TGCGCCAGCGGCCTGTTGGGGACAGGGCGATCGGATGAGCAGTTCTTC; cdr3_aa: CASGLLGTGRSDEQFF
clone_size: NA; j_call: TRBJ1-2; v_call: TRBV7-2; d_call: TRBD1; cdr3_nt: TGTGCCAGCAGCACCCGGGACAGGGGGCTCCTGAACTATGGCTACACCTTC; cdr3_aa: CASSTRDRGLLNYGYTF
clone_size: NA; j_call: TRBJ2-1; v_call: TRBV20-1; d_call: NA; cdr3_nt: TGCGGTGCGGCAGCGGGTTCCTACAATGAGCAGTTCTTC; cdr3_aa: CGAAAGSYNEQFF
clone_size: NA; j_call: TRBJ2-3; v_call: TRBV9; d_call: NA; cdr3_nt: TGTGCCAGCACAGGGGACTTACTCACAGATACGCAGTATTTT; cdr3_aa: CASTGDLLTDTQYF
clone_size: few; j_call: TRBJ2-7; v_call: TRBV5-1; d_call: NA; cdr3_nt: TGCGCCAGCAGCCTCTCGGGAAACTTCCCCTCTTACGAGCAGTACTTC; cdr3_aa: CASSLSGNFPSYEQYF
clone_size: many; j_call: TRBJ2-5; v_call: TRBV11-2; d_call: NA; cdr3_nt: TGTGCTAGCAGGATCCGGGAAACCTGGGAGACCCAGTACTTC; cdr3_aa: CASRIRETWETQYF
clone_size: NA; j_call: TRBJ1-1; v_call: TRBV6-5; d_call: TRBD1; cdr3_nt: TGTGCAACAGGGGCAAATGAAGCTTTCTTT; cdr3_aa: CATGANEAFF
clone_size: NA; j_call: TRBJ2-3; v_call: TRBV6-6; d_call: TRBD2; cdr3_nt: TGTGCCAGCAGTTCTGCGGGGGGGCCAGGAGATACGCAGTATTTT; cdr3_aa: CASSSAGGPGDTQYF
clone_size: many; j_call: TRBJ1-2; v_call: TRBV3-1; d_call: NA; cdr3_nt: TGTGCCAGCAGCCTATCGGGGAGAGCAGGGAATATCTATGGCTACACCTTC; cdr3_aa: CASSLSGRAGNIYGYTF
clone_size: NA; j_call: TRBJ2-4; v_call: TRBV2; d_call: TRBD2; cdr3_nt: TGTGCCAGCGCTCGGGGAGCGGGGGGCCGGATAGCCAAAAACATTCAGTACTTC; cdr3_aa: CASARGAGGRIAKNIQYF
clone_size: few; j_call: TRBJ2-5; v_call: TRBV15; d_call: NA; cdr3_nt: TGTGCCACCAGCAGAGATGAAGAGACCCAGTACTTC; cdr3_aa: CATSRDEETQYF
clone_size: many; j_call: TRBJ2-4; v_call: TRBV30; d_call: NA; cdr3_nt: TGTGCCTGGAGTCGAGGAGAAAACATTCAGTACTTC; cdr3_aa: CAWSRGENIQYF
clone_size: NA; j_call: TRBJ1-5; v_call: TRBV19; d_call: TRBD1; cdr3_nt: TGTGCCAGTAGGGGACAGGGGTATGGACAGCCCCAGCATTTT; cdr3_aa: CASRGQGYGQPQHF
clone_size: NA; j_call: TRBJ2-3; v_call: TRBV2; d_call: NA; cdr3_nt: TGTGCCAGCAGTGAGCAGCAAAGCACAGATACGCAGTATTTT; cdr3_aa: CASSEQQSTDTQYF
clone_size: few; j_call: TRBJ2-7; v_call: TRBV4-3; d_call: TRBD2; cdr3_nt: TGCGCCAGCAGTCGCGAGGGGCGGGAGTACGAGCAGTACTTC; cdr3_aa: CASSREGREYEQYF
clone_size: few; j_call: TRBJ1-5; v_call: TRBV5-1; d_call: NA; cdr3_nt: TGCGCCGGTCAGGGAAGTCAGCCCCAGCATTTT; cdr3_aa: CAGQGSQPQHF
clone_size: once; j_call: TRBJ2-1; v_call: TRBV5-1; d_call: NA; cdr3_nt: TGCGCCAGCAGCCGTGACGGACCCTACGAGCAGTTCTTC; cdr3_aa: CASSRDGPYEQFF
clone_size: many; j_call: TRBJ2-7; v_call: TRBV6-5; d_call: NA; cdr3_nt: TGTGCCAGCAGTGACAGGACCTCCTACGAGCAGTACTTC; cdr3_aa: CASSDRTSYEQYF
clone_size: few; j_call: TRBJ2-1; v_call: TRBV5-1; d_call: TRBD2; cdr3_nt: TGCGCCAGCAGCTTGAAGGCTAGCGGGGGACCCAATGAGCAGTTCTTC; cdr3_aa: CASSLKASGGPNEQFF
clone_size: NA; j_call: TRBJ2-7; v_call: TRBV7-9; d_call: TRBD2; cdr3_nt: TGTGCCAGCAGCTTAAGCCAGGGCGGGAGGGCCTACGAGCAGTACTTC; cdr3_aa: CASSLSQGGRAYEQYF